The 22 T cell receptor beta chains below all came from one sample that was sequenced in a study of blood T cell repertoires in COVID-19. Repertoires were generated with immunoSEQ multiplex PCR, while TCRdb's copy carries only in-frame clones and drops some. The sample has a few hundred thousand clones; roughly 90% are singletons. The material sequenced was PBMCs or T cells enriched from blood (not recorded which). The receptors stem from a woman younger than 35 with acute COVID-19.

J is TRBJ1-1 and V is TRBV28; D possibly corresponds to TRBD1 (5 bases). CDR1 and CDR2 (germline): MDHEN, SYDVKM. V was clipped by 5 bases and J by 11 bases, with 12 bases between them. The CDR3 is 11 amino acids. In nucleotides, the CDR3 is TGTGCCAGCAGTGTCGGACATTTCGCTTTCTTT. It codes for CASSVGHFAFF.

The rearrangement joins TRBV28 to TRBJ2-7; D is ambiguous. The CDR3 extends over 15 amino acids. Germline CDR1 is MDHEN and CDR2 is SYDVKM. The V end was cut by 2 bases, the J end by 0 bases, with 11 bases between. Here the CDR3 DNA reads TGTGCCAGCAGTTTAAATTATGGCAGCTCCTACGAGCAGTACTTC. Its translation: CASSLNYGSSYEQYF.

J is TRBJ2-5 and V is TRBV20-1; D gene uncertain. Germline lookup yields CDR1 DFQATT and CDR2 SNEGSKA (reference sequence). The CDR3 has 10 amino acids. The V end was cut by 3 bases, the J end by 4 bases, with 3 bases between. The DNA for the CDR3 is TGCAGTGCTAGGGCAGAGACCCAGTACTTC. This translates into CSARAETQYF.

The J gene is TRBJ2-1, the V gene TRBV9, with D possibly matching TRBD2 (5 bases). CDR3 length: 14 residues. Germline CDR1 is SGDLS and CDR2 is YYNGEE. The V gene lost 0 bases and the J gene lost 10 bases, with 14 bases spanning the gap. The CDR3 nucleotides read TGTGCCAGCAGCGTAGGAACTAGTTCAAAAGAGCAGTTCTTC. Translating it yields CASSVGTSSKEQFF.

V and J are TRBV2 and TRBJ2-7; 13 nucleotides align to TRBD2. Germline CDR1 is SNHLY and CDR2 is FYNNEI. Germline trimming cut 8 bases from V and 7 bases from J; bases unmatched to any gene: 5. The length of the CDR3 is 13 residues. As DNA, the CDR3 is TGTGCCAGCTTAGGACTAGCGGGAGTGGAGCAGTACTTC. Residues: CASLGLAGVEQYF.

The chain links TRBV20-1 to TRBJ1-3; no reliable D call. This CDR3 has 13 amino acids. In germline, CDR1 is DFQATT, CDR2 SNEGSKA (reference sequence). V lost 3 bases to trimming and J lost 0 bases, with 6 bases between them. This CDR3 reads CSASLDSGNTIYF. CDR3 in DNA: TGCAGTGCTAGTCTAGACTCTGGAAACACCATATATTTT.

V is TRBV4-2 and J is TRBJ1-2; 8 bases agree with TRBD1. The length of the CDR3 is 15 residues. V lost 1 base, J lost 3 bases, and 4 bases stayed unmatched. Looked up from germline, CDR1 is LGHNA and CDR2 is YNFKEQ. CDR3 DNA sequence: TGTGCCAGCAGCCAAGGGGGACAGGCTGACTATGGCTACACCTTC. Translated, it gives CASSQGGQADYGYTF.

The V gene is TRBV5-1, the J gene TRBJ1-2, with D perhaps matching TRBD1 (6 bases). The CDR3 contains 14 residues. The germline V and J ends were trimmed by 4 bases and 3 bases, with 13 bases remaining between them. The germline V gene has CDR1 SGHRS and CDR2 YFSETQ. The CDR3 reads CASSTSTGDYGYTF. CDR3 coding DNA: TGCGCCAGCAGCACTTCGACAGGAGACTATGGCTACACCTTC.

The chain recombines TRBV5-1 with TRBJ2-7; possibly TRBD1 for D (6 bases). There are 15 residues in the CDR3. Germline values: CDR1 SGHRS, CDR2 YFSETQ. The V end lost 0 bases, the J end lost 3 bases, and 13 bases lay between the germline ends. The CDR3, as DNA: TGCGCCAGCAGCTTGGCAGACAGGTACCTCTACGAGCAGTACTTC. As protein: CASSLADRYLYEQYF.

The chain has TRBV5-6 and TRBJ2-2; 10 positions agree with TRBD1. V shed 1 base, J shed 5 bases, and the junction held 5 bases outside the gene matches. Germline assignment: CDR1 SGHDT and CDR2 YYEEEE. This CDR3 has 16 amino acids. The CDR3 bases are TGTGCCAGCAGCTTGTGGCGACAGGGGGCGACCGGGGAGCTGTTTTTT. As protein: CASSLWRQGATGELFF.

This sequence joins TRBV5-1 and TRBJ1-3, with D possibly being TRBD1 (6 bases). Germline-derived CDR1 and CDR2 are SGHRS and YFSETQ. V lost 0 bases to trimming and J lost 2 bases, with 9 bases between them. The CDR3 runs to 15 residues. The chain's CDR3 is CASSLGGGTGNTIYF. CDR3 sequence (DNA): TGCGCCAGCAGCTTGGGAGGGGGTACTGGAAACACCATATATTTT.

This rearrangement joins TRBV25-1 to TRBJ1-1; maybe TRBD1 (5 bases). The germline V gene has CDR1 MGHDK and CDR2 SYGVNS. V was clipped by 4 bases and J by 3 bases, with 12 bases between them. The CDR3 length is 14 residues. The CDR3, as DNA: TGTGCCAGCAGTGCACGGGGGTCGGACACTGAAGCTTTCTTT. Protein sequence: CASSARGSDTEAFF. Variable domain in full (rest from reference TRBV25-1 and TRBJ1-1): EADIYQTPRYLVIGTGKKITLECSQTMGHDKMYWYQQDPGMELHLIHYSYGVNSTEKGDLSSESTVSRIRTEHFPLTLESARPSHTSQYLCASSARGSDTEAFFGQGTRLTVV.

This sequence joins TRBV6-1 and TRBJ2-5; the match to TRBD1 covers 10 bases. V dropped 6 bases and J dropped 4; count of bases not matched to a gene: 11. CDR1 and CDR2 from the germline V gene are MNHNS and SASEGT. There are 16 residues in the CDR3. The CDR3 protein is CASSELGQGVGETQYF. CDR3 sequence (DNA): TGTGCCAGCAGCGAACTAGGACAGGGGGTAGGAGAGACCCAGTACTTC.

The sample holds one count of this clone. The chain is built from TRBV11-2 and TRBJ2-5; TRBD2 aligns across 11 bases. The ends lost 6 bases at V and 4 bases at J; junction bases unmatched: 7. The CDR3 length is 15 residues. Germline V gene sequence: CDR1 SGHAT, CDR2 FQNNGV. The CDR3 sequence is CASRATSGSGETQYF. In DNA, the CDR3 is TGTGCCAGCAGAGCAACTAGCGGGAGCGGAGAGACCCAGTACTTC.

This chain connects TRBV18 to TRBJ2-7; 8 bases line up with TRBD1. Germline lookup yields CDR1 KGHSH and CDR2 LQKENI. CDR3 length: 17 residues. The trim removed 3 bases at V and 1 base at J, leaving 11 bases unmatched. The CDR3 region has the DNA TGTGCCAGCTCACCGGACGCTCTAGGACAGGGATCCTACGAGCAGTACTTC. Translation gives CASSPDALGQGSYEQYF.

V gene TRBV6-1 combines with J gene TRBJ2-1, with 10 bases matching TRBD2. This CDR3 spans 15 amino acids. Trimming removed 3 bases from V and 7 bases from J; junction bases left unmatched: 6. The germline CDR1 and CDR2 sequences are MNHNS and SASEGT. The CDR3 DNA sequence: TGTGCCAGCAGTGATCCAGCGGGAGGGGCGAATGAGCAGTTCTTC. Amino acid sequence: CASSDPAGGANEQFF.

The chain links TRBV6-4 to TRBJ1-5; 9 bases map to TRBD1. The trim removed 4 bases at V and 0 bases at J, leaving 16 bases unmatched. Germline V lookup: CDR1 MRHNA, CDR2 SNTAGT. CDR3 length: 20 amino acids. The CDR3 DNA reads as TGTGCCAGCAGTGGCACCCATAACAGGGGGCCCTTCTATAGCAATCAGCCCCAGCATTTT. Protein product: CASSGTHNRGPFYSNQPQHF.

This clone has a single count. The DNA of the CDR3 is TGTGCCAGCAGCGTATATTCAGGCGGCTACACCTTC. It codes for CASSVYSGGYTF. The rearrangement links TRBV9 to TRBJ1-2, with no clear D. Germline loops: CDR1 SGDLS, CDR2 YYNGEE. Trimming shortened V by 1 base and J by 8 bases, and 9 bases separated the two germline ends. The CDR3 has 12 amino acids.

The sample holds one count of this clone. The chain has TRBV24-1 and TRBJ2-2; D gene unclear. The germline V gene encodes CDR1 KGHDR and CDR2 SFDVKD. The CDR3 loop spans 13 amino acids. Trimming shortened V by 0 bases and J by 7 bases, and 5 bases separated the two germline ends. The CDR3 is CATSDLLRGELFF. Here the CDR3 DNA reads TGTGCCACCAGTGATTTGCTGCGCGGGGAGCTGTTTTTT.

V is TRBV5-6 and J is TRBJ1-4; D is uncertain. The germline V gene encodes CDR1 SGHDT and CDR2 YYEEEE. V lost 5 bases and J 2 bases, leaving 13 bases between the germline ends. CDR3 size: 15 residues. In DNA form, the CDR3 reads TGTGCCAGCAGGGAGAGCAGTGGGACTAATGAAAAACTGTTTTTT. Translation: CASRESSGTNEKLFF. Using reference TRBV5-6 and TRBJ1-4 for the parts outside the CDR3, the full variable domain is DAGVTQSPTHLIKTRGQQVTLRCSPKSGHDTVSWYQQALGQGPQFIFQYYEEEERQRGNFPDRFSGHQFPNYSSELNVNALLLGDSALYLCASRESSGTNEKLFFGSGTQLSVL.

This chain uses TRBV27 with TRBJ1-5; TRBD1 matches at 9 bases. The CDR3 runs 16 residues. The trim removed 3 bases at V and 6 bases at J, leaving 9 bases unmatched. Germline V gene data show CDR1 as MNHEY and CDR2 as SMNVEV (reference sequence). The CDR3 DNA reads as TGTGCCAGCAGTTTGGGACAGGGAGGAGTAAGTCAGCCCCAGCATTTT. It translates to CASSLGQGGVSQPQHF.

The CDR3 nucleotides read TGTGCCTCCGGGGGGAGGGCTGAAGCTTTCTTT. Its translation is CASGGRAEAFF. J is TRBJ1-1 and V is TRBV6-5; weak D call: TRBD1 (5 bases). With 11 bases removed from V and 6 bases from J, the gap between germline ends came to 13 bases. This CDR3 is 11 amino acids long. The germline V gene encodes CDR1 MNHEY and CDR2 SVGAGI.